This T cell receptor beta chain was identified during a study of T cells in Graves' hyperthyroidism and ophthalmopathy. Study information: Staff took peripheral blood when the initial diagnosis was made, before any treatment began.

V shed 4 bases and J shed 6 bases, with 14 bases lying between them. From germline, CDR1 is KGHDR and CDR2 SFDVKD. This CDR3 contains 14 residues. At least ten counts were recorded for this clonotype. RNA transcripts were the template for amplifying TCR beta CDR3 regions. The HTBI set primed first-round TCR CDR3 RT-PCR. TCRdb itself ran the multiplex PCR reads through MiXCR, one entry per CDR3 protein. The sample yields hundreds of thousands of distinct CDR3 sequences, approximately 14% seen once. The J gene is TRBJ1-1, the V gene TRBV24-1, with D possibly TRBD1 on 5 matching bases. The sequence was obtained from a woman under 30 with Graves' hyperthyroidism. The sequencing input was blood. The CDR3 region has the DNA TGTGCCACCAGTGACCCCGGGGCCAGCCCTGAAGCTTTCTTT. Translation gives CATSDPGASPEAFF.